This T cell receptor beta chain was identified during a study of cytomegalovirus exposure and HLA in healthy donors. 60 Vbeta and 13 Jbeta primers were used in PCR. Generated by immunoSEQ multiplex PCR, the TCRdb table keeps only in-frame clones and is missing some. The sample has more than 95,000 clones, 60% to 80% seen once. Overall study findings and caveats: Analysis performed later showed TCR beta chains linked to HLA being more clonally expanded than equally common others.

The V end was cut by 7 bases, the J end by 1 base, with 11 bases between. CDR1 MDHEN and CDR2 SYDVKM come from the germline V gene. The CDR3 runs to 14 residues. Remarks on this clone: The antigen is not known.

The source material was PBMCs. The sequence derives from a man in his fifties in good health and CMV-seropositive. The chain carries TRBV28 and TRBJ1-5; D remains ambiguous. CDR3 amino acids: CASITQPSNQPQHF. CDR3 DNA sequence: TGTGCCAGCATTACACAGCCCAGCAATCAGCCCCAGCATTTT.